The 12 T cell receptor beta chains listed next were all sequenced from one sample in a study of OX40 agonist ivuxolimab in advanced cancers. Sequencing used immunoSEQ multiplex PCR; TCRdb keeps in-frame clones, though not all of them. The data contain about 68,000 clones, 80% to 90% of them singletons. Specimen: CD4+ or CD8+ T cells sorted from blood, collected in a trial of the OX40 agonist ivuxolimab. These receptors all stem from an adult with an advanced solid tumor such as melanoma, head and neck, liver or kidney cancer.

The rearrangement joins TRBV2 to TRBJ2-5, with D perhaps matching TRBD2 (6 bases). From germline, CDR1 is SNHLY and CDR2 FYNNEI. The CDR3 extends over 16 amino acids. The V gene lost 0 bases and the J gene lost 5 bases, with 16 bases spanning the gap. CDR3 DNA sequence: TGTGCCAGCAGTGAAGCCGCAGGACGGAGGGTTGAGACCCAGTACTTC. Amino acids: CASSEAAGRRVETQYF. The entire variable domain, with the rest obtained from reference TRBV2 and TRBJ2-5, is as follows: EPEVTQTPSHQVTQMGQEVILRCVPISNHLYFYWYRQILGQKVEFLVSFYNNEISEKSEIFDDQFSVERPDGSNFTLKIRSTKLEDSAMYFCASSEAAGRRVETQYFGPGTRLLVL.

This clone showed up just once. This sequence joins TRBV19 and TRBJ1-1; TRBD1 matches at 10 bases. Germline V gives CDR1 LNHDA, CDR2 SQIVND (reference sequence). Germline trimming cut 9 bases from V and 3 bases from J; bases unmatched to any gene: 4. This CDR3 contains 13 residues. CDR3 sequence: CASRDRGDTEAFF. The CDR3 bases are TGTGCCAGCCGGGACAGGGGTGACACTGAAGCTTTCTTT.

The rearrangement joins TRBV29-1 to TRBJ2-5; 10 nucleotides match TRBD1. J lost 7 bases, V lost 7 bases, and 12 bases had no gene match. The germline CDR1 and CDR2 sequences are SQVTM and ANQGSEA. The length of the CDR3 is 14 residues. The CDR3 DNA reads as TGCAGCGCAGGTCAGACAGGGGGCTCGGGGACCCAGTACTTC. It is translated as CSAGQTGGSGTQYF. The complete variable domain, with remaining parts taken from reference TRBV29-1 and TRBJ2-5, reads SAVISQKPSRDICQRGTSLTIQCQVDSQVTMMFWYRQQPGQSLTLIATANQGSEATYESGFVIDKFPISRPNLTFSTLTVSNMSPEDSSIYLCSAGQTGGSGTQYFGPGTRLLVL.

This clone was seen a handful of times. The V call is TRBV29-1, the J call TRBJ2-1; D perhaps matches TRBD1 (6 bases). The CDR3 is 14 residues long. Germline CDR1 reads SQVTM; CDR2 reads ANQGSEA. V was shortened by 0 bases and J by 4 bases, with 10 bases between the two germline ends. The CDR3 region has the DNA TGCAGCGTTGAAGACAGGGGCTCATACAATGAGCAGTTCTTC. The encoded protein is CSVEDRGSYNEQFF.

The chain has TRBV5-1 and TRBJ2-1; maybe TRBD2 (6 bases). Trimming stripped 2 bases from V and 7 bases from J, with 10 bases between. This CDR3 is built from 13 residues. Germline V lookup: CDR1 SGHRS, CDR2 YFSETQ. The CDR3 is CASSLGRENEQFF. Written as DNA, the CDR3 is TGCGCCAGCAGCTTAGGGCGGGAAAATGAGCAGTTCTTC. Filled out from reference TRBV5-1 and TRBJ2-1, the complete variable domain reads KAGVTQTPRYLIKTRGQQVTLSCSPISGHRSVSWYQQTPGQGLQFLFEYFSETQRNKGNFPGRFSGRQFSNSRSEMNVSTLELGDSALYLCASSLGRENEQFFGPGTRLTVL.

The chain links TRBV5-5 to TRBJ2-3; D remains ambiguous. Germline-derived CDR1 and CDR2 are SGHKS and YYEKEE (reference sequence). This CDR3 contains 13 residues. V gave up 0 bases and J gave up 4 bases, with 6 bases separating them. The DNA for the CDR3 is TGTGCCAGCAGCTTGGAGTCACCAGATACGCAGTATTTT. Residues: CASSLESPDTQYF.

V and J are TRBV18 and TRBJ2-3; a possible D gene is TRBD1 (6 bases). The CDR3 covers 13 residues. V was pared by 4 bases and J by 4 bases, with 9 bases between. In germline, CDR1 is KGHSH, CDR2 LQKENI. CDR3 region: CASSLDSSDTQYF. The CDR3 DNA follows: TGTGCCAGCTCACTGGACAGTTCAGATACGCAGTATTTT. Looking up the rest from reference TRBV18 and TRBJ2-3 gives the full variable domain: NAGVMQNPRHLVRRRGQEARLRCSPMKGHSHVYWYRQLPEEGLKFMVYLQKENIIDESGMPKERFSAEFPKEGPSILRIQQVVRGDSAAYFCASSLDSSDTQYFGPGTRLTVL.

V is TRBV6-6 and J is TRBJ2-5, with D possibly TRBD2 on 6 matching bases. The CDR3 has 14 amino acids. V was cut by 2 bases and J by 3 bases, with 10 bases left in between. In germline, CDR1 is MNHNY, CDR2 SVGAGI (reference sequence). The CDR3 DNA sequence: TGTGCCAGCAGTTACCCGGGGGTAGAAGAGACCCAGTACTTC. It is translated as CASSYPGVEETQYF.

The chain recombines TRBV19 with TRBJ2-1, with D tentatively TRBD2 (5 bases). Trimming removed 10 bases from V and 5 bases from J, with 15 bases in between. The germline gives CDR1 LNHDA, CDR2 SQIVND (reference sequence). The CDR3 is 13 amino acids. CDR3 in DNA: TGTGCCACCACAAGGACGGGAAACAATGAGCAGTTCTTC. Translation gives CATTRTGNNEQFF.

As DNA, the CDR3 is TGTGCCAGCAGCCATGATCCCTCAGGGTCTGGAGGTGAAAAACTGTTTTTT. This codes for CASSHDPSGSGGEKLFF. The V gene is TRBV14, the J gene TRBJ1-4, with D perhaps TRBD1 (5 bases). CDR3 length: 17 residues. The ends were cut back, 3 bases at V and 7 bases at J, with 21 bases in the middle. The V gene's germline CDR1 is SGHDN and CDR2 FVKESK.

The chain couples TRBV7-9 to TRBJ2-2, with 9 bases matching TRBD1. Germline CDR1 SEHNR, CDR2 FQNEAQ (reference sequence). The J segment lost 5 bases and the V segment lost 3 bases, leaving 4 bases of the junction unmatched. This CDR3 contains 15 residues. The CDR3 bases are TGTGCCAGCAGCTTCGGACAGGGGAGGACCGGGGAGCTGTTTTTT. Its protein is CASSFGQGRTGELFF. The full variable domain, its missing parts supplied by reference TRBV7-9 and TRBJ2-2, is DTGVSQNPRHKITKRGQNVTFRCDPISEHNRLYWYRQTLGQGPEFLTYFQNEAQLEKSRLLSDRFSAERPKGSFSTLEIQRTEQGDSAMYLCASSFGQGRTGELFFGEGSRLTVL.

For the CDR3, the DNA is TGCGCCAGCAGCCAAGAGCGGTCAGGGACTAATCAGCCCCAGCATTTT. Translation gives CASSQERSGTNQPQHF. V is TRBV4-1 and J is TRBJ1-5; possibly TRBD1 for D (5 bases). V was trimmed by 0 bases and J by 4 bases, leaving 13 bases between them. The germline V gene encodes CDR1 MGHRA and CDR2 YSYEKL. This CDR3 comprises 16 residues.